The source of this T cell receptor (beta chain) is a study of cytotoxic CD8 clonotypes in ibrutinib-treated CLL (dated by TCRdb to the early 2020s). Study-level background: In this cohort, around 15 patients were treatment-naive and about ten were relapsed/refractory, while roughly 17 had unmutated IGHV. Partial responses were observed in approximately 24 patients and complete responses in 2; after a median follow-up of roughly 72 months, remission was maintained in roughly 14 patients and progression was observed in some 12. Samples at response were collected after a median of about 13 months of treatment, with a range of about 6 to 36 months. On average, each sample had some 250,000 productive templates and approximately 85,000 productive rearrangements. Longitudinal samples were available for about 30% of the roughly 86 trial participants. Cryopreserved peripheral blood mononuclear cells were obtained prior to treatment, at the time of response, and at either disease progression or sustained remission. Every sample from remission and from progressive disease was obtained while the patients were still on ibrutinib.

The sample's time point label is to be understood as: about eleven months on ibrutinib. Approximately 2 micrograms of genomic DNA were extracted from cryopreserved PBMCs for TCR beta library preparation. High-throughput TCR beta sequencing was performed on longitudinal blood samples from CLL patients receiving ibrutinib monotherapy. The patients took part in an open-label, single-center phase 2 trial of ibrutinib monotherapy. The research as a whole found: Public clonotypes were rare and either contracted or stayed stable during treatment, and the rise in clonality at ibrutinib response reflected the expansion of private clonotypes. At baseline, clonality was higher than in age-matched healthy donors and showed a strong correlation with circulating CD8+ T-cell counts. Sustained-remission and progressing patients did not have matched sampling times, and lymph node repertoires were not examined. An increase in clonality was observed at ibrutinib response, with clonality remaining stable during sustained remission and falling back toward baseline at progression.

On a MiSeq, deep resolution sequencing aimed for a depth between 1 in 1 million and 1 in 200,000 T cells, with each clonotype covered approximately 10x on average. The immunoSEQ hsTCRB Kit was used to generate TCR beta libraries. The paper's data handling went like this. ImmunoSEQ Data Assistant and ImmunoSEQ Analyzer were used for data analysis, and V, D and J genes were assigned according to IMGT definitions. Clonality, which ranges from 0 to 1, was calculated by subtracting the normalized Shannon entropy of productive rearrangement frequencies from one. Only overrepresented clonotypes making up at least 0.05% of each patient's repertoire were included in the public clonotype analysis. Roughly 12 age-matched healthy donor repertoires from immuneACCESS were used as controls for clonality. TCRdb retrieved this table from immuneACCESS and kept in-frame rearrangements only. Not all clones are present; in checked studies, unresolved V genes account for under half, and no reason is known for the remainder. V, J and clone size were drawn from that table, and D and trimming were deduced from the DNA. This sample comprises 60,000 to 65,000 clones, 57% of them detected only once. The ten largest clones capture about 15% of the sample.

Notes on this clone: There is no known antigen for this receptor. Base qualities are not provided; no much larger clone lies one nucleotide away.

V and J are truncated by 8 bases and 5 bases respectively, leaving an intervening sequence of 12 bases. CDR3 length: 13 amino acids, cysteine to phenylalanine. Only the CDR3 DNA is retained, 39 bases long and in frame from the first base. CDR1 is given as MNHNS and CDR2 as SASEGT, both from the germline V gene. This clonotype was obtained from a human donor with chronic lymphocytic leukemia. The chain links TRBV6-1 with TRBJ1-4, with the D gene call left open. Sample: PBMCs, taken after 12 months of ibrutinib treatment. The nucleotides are TGTGCCAGCGTGGGCAGGATCAATGAAAAACTGTTTTTT. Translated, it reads CASVGRINEKLFF.